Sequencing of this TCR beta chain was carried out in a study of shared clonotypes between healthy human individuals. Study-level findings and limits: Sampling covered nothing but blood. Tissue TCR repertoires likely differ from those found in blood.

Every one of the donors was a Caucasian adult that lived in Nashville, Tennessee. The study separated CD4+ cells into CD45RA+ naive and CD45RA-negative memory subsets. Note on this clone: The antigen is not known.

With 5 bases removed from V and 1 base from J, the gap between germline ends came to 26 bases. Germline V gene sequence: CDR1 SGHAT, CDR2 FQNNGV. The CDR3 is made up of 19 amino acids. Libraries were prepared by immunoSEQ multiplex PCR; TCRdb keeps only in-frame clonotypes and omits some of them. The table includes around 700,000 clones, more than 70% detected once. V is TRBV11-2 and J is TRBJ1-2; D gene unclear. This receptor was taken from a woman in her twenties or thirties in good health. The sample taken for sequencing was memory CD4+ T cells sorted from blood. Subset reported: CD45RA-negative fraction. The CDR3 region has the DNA TGTGCCAGCAGCCCCTCTCGGCAGCGCACGATAAAAGTTAACTATGGCTACACCTTC. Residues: CASSPSRQRTIKVNYGYTF.